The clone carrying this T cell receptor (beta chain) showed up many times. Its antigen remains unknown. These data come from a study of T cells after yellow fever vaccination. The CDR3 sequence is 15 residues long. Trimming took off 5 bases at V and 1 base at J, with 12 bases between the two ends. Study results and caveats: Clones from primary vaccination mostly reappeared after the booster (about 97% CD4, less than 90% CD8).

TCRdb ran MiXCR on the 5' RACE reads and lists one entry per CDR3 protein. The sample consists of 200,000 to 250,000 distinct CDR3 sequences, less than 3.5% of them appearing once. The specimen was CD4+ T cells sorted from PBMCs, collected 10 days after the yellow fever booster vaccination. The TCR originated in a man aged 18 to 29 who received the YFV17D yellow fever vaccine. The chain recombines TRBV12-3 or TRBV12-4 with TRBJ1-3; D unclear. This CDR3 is CASSLWARSGNTIYF. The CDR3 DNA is TGTGCCAGCAGTCTTTGGGCCCGTTCTGGAAACACCATATATTTT.